Below, 21 T cell receptor beta chains from the same sample are listed, as sequenced in a study of T-cell memory formation after mild COVID-19. TCRdb fed the 5' RACE reads into MiXCR, producing one record per CDR3 protein. This sample yields 220,000 or so distinct CDR3 sequences, of which roughly 10% are seen a single time; 3% to 4.5% belongs to the top ten. Material for sequencing was PBMCs or a T cell subset sorted from them (not recorded which). Receptors were obtained from a man younger than 30 who had mild COVID-19 (a few samples of this study predate the infection). Cell type and time point are not known.

This clonotype has more than one count but fewer than ten. The chain links TRBV20-1 to TRBJ2-7, with a possible D match to TRBD2 (5 bases). The CDR3 contains 13 residues. CDR1 and CDR2 from the germline V gene are DFQATT and SNEGSKA (reference sequence). Between the trimmed V and J ends, which lost 6 bases and 5 bases, there was a span of 17 bases. Written as DNA, the CDR3 is TGCAGTGCCGCGGCGCCTAGCCACCACGAGCAGTACGTC. It codes for CSAAAPSHHEQYV.

This clonotype has just a few counts. The chain has TRBV10-1 and TRBJ2-7, with TRBD2 as a possible D gene (5 bases). There are 15 residues in the CDR3. V was clipped by 4 bases and J by 2 bases, with 15 bases between them. Germline lookup yields CDR1 WNHNN and CDR2 SYGVQD (reference sequence). CDR3 DNA: TGCGCCAGCAGTGGTCCGGGAAAGGGCGCCTACGAGCAGTACTTC. Translated, it gives CASSGPGKGAYEQYF.

The genes are TRBV4-3 and TRBJ2-1; 10 bases map to TRBD2. Germline trimming cut 2 bases from V and 6 bases from J; bases unmatched to any gene: 4. This CDR3 spans 15 amino acids. CDR1 LGHNA and CDR2 YSLEER come from the germline V gene. The CDR3 loop is CASSQPSGGANEQFF. The CDR3 DNA follows: TGCGCCAGCAGCCAACCCAGCGGGGGGGCCAATGAGCAGTTCTTC.

This clonotype was found a few times. V gene TRBV6-2 or TRBV6-3 combines with J gene TRBJ1-5; D is uncertain. From germline, CDR1 is MNHEY and CDR2 SVGEGT. V was clipped by 2 bases and J by 6 bases, with 20 bases between them. The CDR3 contains 17 residues. The CDR3 loop reads CASSYTPTDFHGQPQHF. The CDR3 DNA sequence: TGTGCCAGCAGTTACACGCCGACCGACTTTCACGGTCAGCCCCAGCATTTT.

The V gene is TRBV6-6, the J gene TRBJ2-5, with 7 bases fitting TRBD2. V shed 6 bases and J 2 bases; nucleotides not matched to a gene: 9. CDR3 length equals 15 residues. The germline CDR1 and CDR2 sequences are MNHNY and SVGAGI (reference sequence). CDR3 nucleotide sequence: TGTGCCAGCAGCTCCGCGCTAGCGGTACAAGAGACCCAGTACTTC. It codes for CASSSALAVQETQYF.

This clonotype appeared a few times. One junction end does not reproduce the germline sequence, and a read error may be involved. The chain combines TRBV6-1 with TRBJ2-4; D may correspond to TRBD1 or TRBD2 (6 bases each). CDR3 length equals 11 residues. Germline CDR1 is MNHNS and CDR2 is SASEGT. CDR3 loop: CASSGGHIQYF. The CDR3 region has the DNA TGTGCAAGCAGTGGGGGGCACATTCAGTACTTC.

This clonotype was recorded a few times. This chain uses TRBV24-1 with TRBJ1-2; 7 bases agree with TRBD1. J was trimmed by 3 bases and V by 5 bases; bases with no gene match: 8. Looked up from germline, CDR1 is KGHDR and CDR2 is SFDVKD. The CDR3 sequence is 15 residues long. The CDR3 bases are TGTGCCACCAGTGGCCCCGACCAGGGGGACTATGGCTACACCTTC. Translating gives CATSGPDQGDYGYTF.

This clonotype was seen at least ten times. V gene TRBV20-1 combines with J gene TRBJ1-1; 7 bases fit TRBD1. Germline loops: CDR1 DFQATT, CDR2 SNEGSKA (reference sequence). Germline trimming cut 3 bases from V and 5 bases from J; bases unmatched to any gene: 18. There are 17 residues in the CDR3. The chain's CDR3 is CSARVEELSGGWTEAFF. The CDR3 nucleotides are TGCAGTGCTAGGGTTGAAGAACTCTCAGGGGGGTGGACTGAAGCTTTCTTT.

This clonotype was seen a handful of times. CDR3 region: CASSAIQGNSPLHF. CDR3 nucleotide sequence: TGTGCCAGCAGTGCAATACAGGGGAATTCACCCCTCCACTTT. V gene TRBV2 combines with J gene TRBJ1-6; 7 bases map to TRBD1. The germline V gene encodes CDR1 SNHLY and CDR2 FYNNEI. The CDR3 spans 14 residues. Losses at the gene ends were 4 bases for V and 7 bases for J; bases not matched to a gene: 4.

This clonotype was seen a handful of times. The V call is TRBV3-1, the J call TRBJ1-3; D unresolved. The CDR3 has 16 residues. Trimming left V 0 bases short and J 0 bases short, with 9 bases between. CDR1 LGHDT and CDR2 YNNKEL come from the germline V gene (reference sequence). For the CDR3, the DNA is TGTGCCAGCAGCCAAGATCCCCCCCTCTCTGGAAACACCATATATTTT. It specifies CASSQDPPLSGNTIYF.

This clonotype was seen more than once but under ten times. The CDR3 spells CASSPVEGMPDTQYF. In DNA, the CDR3 is TGTGCCAGCTCACCAGTAGAAGGGATGCCAGATACGCAGTATTTT. The V call is TRBV18, the J call TRBJ2-3, with D unclear. In germline, CDR1 is KGHSH, CDR2 LQKENI. The V end lost 2 bases, the J end lost 4 bases, and 13 bases lay between the germline ends. CDR3 length: 15 amino acids.

V is TRBV7-9 and J is TRBJ2-3; D is uncertain. Per germline, CDR1 SEHNR and CDR2 FQNEAQ (reference sequence). CDR3 length: 14 amino acids. The V end lost 2 bases, the J end lost 5 bases, and 11 bases lay between the germline ends. CDR3 loop: CASSLSQSGDTQYF. The CDR3 DNA follows: TGTGCCAGCAGCTTATCACAATCAGGAGATACGCAGTATTTT.

CDR3 amino acids: CAGVSRSDSGANVLTF. CDR3 nucleotide sequence: TGTGCCGGAGTGTCGCGGTCCGACTCTGGGGCCAACGTCCTGACTTTC. The rearrangement joins TRBV2 to TRBJ2-6; unclear D gene. Trimming pared 11 bases from V and 0 bases from J, leaving 17 bases between. The CDR3 has 16 amino acids. Germline V lookup: CDR1 SNHLY, CDR2 FYNNEI.

V gene TRBV27 combines with J gene TRBJ1-6; a weak D match, TRBD1 (6 bases). The germline V gene has CDR1 MNHEY and CDR2 SMNVEV (reference sequence). The V end lost 0 bases, the J end lost 8 bases, and 11 bases lay between the germline ends. The CDR3 contains 15 residues. CDR3 coding DNA: TGTGCCAGCAGTTTATCGGGACAAAGCCATTCACCCCTCCACTTT. Translated, it gives CASSLSGQSHSPLHF.

The J gene is TRBJ2-6, the V gene TRBV5-1; 8 bases are a match to TRBD1. V lost 4 bases to trimming and J lost 12 bases; unmatched junction nucleotides: 9. Germline V gene data show CDR1 as SGHRS and CDR2 as YFSETQ. The CDR3 runs to 14 residues. The CDR3 nucleotides are TGCGCCAGCAGCCTAGGGACAGGTCCCGCCGTCCTGACTTTC. Translated: CASSLGTGPAVLTF.

In this sample, this clonotype turned up a few times. V usage is TRBV20-1 and J usage is TRBJ1-5; 10 bases line up with TRBD1. V was pared by 5 bases and J by 6 bases, with 10 bases of the junction left unmatched. The CDR3 sequence is 15 residues long. CDR1 is DFQATT, CDR2 SNEGSKA, per germline (reference sequence). This chain's CDR3 is CSADPGTGAGQPQHF. CDR3 DNA: TGCAGTGCTGACCCCGGGACAGGGGCCGGTCAGCCCCAGCATTTT.

This clonotype has only a few counts. This rearrangement joins TRBV5-1 to TRBJ2-3; 7 bases are shared with TRBD2. The CDR3 is 14 residues long. Germline-derived CDR1 and CDR2 are SGHRS and YFSETQ. V gave up 8 bases and J gave up 1 base; unmatched junction bases: 7. The CDR3 DNA reads as TGCGCCAGTAGAGCGGGGCCCGGCACAGATACGCAGTATTTT. Translating gives CASRAGPGTDTQYF.

This clonotype was found a few times. This chain links TRBV29-1 with TRBJ1-3, with a possible D match to TRBD1 (5 bases). The CDR3 length is 11 residues. Germline assignment: CDR1 SQVTM and CDR2 ANQGSEA. Trimming removed 6 bases from V and 3 bases from J, with 6 bases in between. DNA of the CDR3: TGCAGCGTCAGGGTTGGAAACACCATATATTTT. It is translated as CSVRVGNTIYF.

There are many counts of this clonotype. The rearrangement joins TRBV5-1 to TRBJ2-1, with 12 bases identical to TRBD2. The CDR3 consists of 15 residues. Germline V lookup: CDR1 SGHRS, CDR2 YFSETQ. Unmatched junction bases numbered 1, after V lost 2 bases and J lost 4 bases. CDR3 DNA sequence: TGCGCCAGCAGCTTCGGGACTAGCGGGTACAATGAGCAGTTCTTC. It encodes CASSFGTSGYNEQFF. Using reference TRBV5-1 and TRBJ2-1 for the parts outside the CDR3, the full variable domain is KAGVTQTPRYLIKTRGQQVTLSCSPISGHRSVSWYQQTPGQGLQFLFEYFSETQRNKGNFPGRFSGRQFSNSRSEMNVSTLELGDSALYLCASSFGTSGYNEQFFGPGTRLTVL.

The chain couples TRBV25-1 to TRBJ2-1; 9 positions match TRBD2. Germline lookup yields CDR1 MGHDK and CDR2 SYGVNS. The ends lost 5 bases at V and 0 bases at J; junction bases unmatched: 5. The CDR3 is 16 amino acids. CDR3 sequence reads: CASSSGGGASYNEQFF. In DNA form, the CDR3 reads TGTGCCAGCAGTAGTGGCGGGGGGGCCTCCTACAATGAGCAGTTCTTC. Combining the CDR3 with reference TRBV25-1 and TRBJ2-1 gives the whole variable domain EADIYQTPRYLVIGTGKKITLECSQTMGHDKMYWYQQDPGMELHLIHYSYGVNSTEKGDLSSESTVSRIRTEHFPLTLESARPSHTSQYLCASSSGGGASYNEQFFGPGTRLTVL.

Many counts were recorded for this clonotype. The chain links TRBV29-1 to TRBJ2-3; 7 bases map to TRBD2. The CDR3 sequence is 12 residues long. V dropped 3 bases and J dropped 6; count of bases not matched to a gene: 3. Germline loops: CDR1 SQVTM, CDR2 ANQGSEA. Here the CDR3 DNA reads TGCAGCGTTGATTACGGGGGGGATACGCAGTATTTT. It is translated as CSVDYGGDTQYF.